Included here is one T cell receptor (beta chain) sequence, with context. This clone's antigen is unknown. No qualities accompany the bases; no much larger clone lies one base away. The immunoSEQ Assay, a bias-controlled multiplex PCR, was used to amplify TCRbeta CDR3 regions from genomic DNA. As for how the authors treated the data: The number of nucleated cells in each sample was estimated from the amplification of reference gene primers within the assay. Sequence reads were collapsed and filtered to measure the absolute abundance of every unique TCRbeta CDR3 rearrangement. For each sample, productive Simpson clonality was calculated as the square root of Simpson's diversity index over productive rearrangements. The clones in this table, taken by TCRdb from immuneACCESS, are in-frame only. Not every clone is retained; where verified, under half of the shortfall comes from an unresolved V gene, and the cause of the rest is unknown. V and J calls and clone size are copied from that table; D and trimming were computed from the DNA. Within this sample are 650,000 to 800,000 clones, with 80% to 90% of them counted one time only. The ten largest clones represent about 0.26% of the sample.

This sample is part of a study of blood T cell repertoires in COVID-19 (dated by TCRdb to 2020 to 2022). Describing the broader study: The collaborator samples originated in the United States, Italy and Spain and spanned the acute and convalescent phases of COVID-19. Samples came from the ongoing ImmuneRACE study (first 160 participants) plus 1,254 subjects from 6 global collaborators. The prospective study material was composed of cDNA or gDNA derived from T cells, B-cell-depleted T cells, or PBMCs. A de-identified subject ID, COVID-19 status, age in years and sex were almost always included in the sample metadata. The repertoires were released in a freely available public database meant as a resource for research on the immune response to SARS-CoV-2. Where available, HLA class I and class II types were taken from metadata supplied by the sample provider and were not determined by assay-based typing. Deeply sampled blood TCRbeta repertoires from subjects exposed to, actively infected with, or recovered from COVID-19 were included in the dataset.

Collaborating institutions collected whole blood in K2EDTA tubes following their own protocols. Collaborator samples were shipped for TCRbeta analysis as frozen whole blood, isolated PBMCs, or DNA extracted from either sample type. The study at large found these results: The amount of clinical and demographic metadata varied by source and participant and was provided uncurated.

The CDR3 contains 13 residues, cysteine and phenylalanine counted. Kept here is only the CDR3 DNA, which spans 39 bases and is read in frame from base 1. Trimming leaves V shorter by 8 bases and J shorter by 5 bases, with the junction holding 6 bases beyond the gene matches. According to the germline V gene, CDR1 reads MNHEY and CDR2 reads SVGAGI. The chain links TRBV6-5 with TRBJ1-5, and 7 junction bases match TRBD1. Sequenced: peripheral blood. This clonotype was obtained from a woman between 18 and 29 years old with acute or convalescent COVID-19. The nucleotide sequence reads as follows: TGTGCCAGCGTCCCTACAGGGGATCAGCCCCAGCATTTT. This gives the protein CASVPTGDQPQHF.